A single sample gave rise to the 17 T cell receptor beta chains below, sequenced in a study of T cell responses to AZD1222 COVID-19 vaccine (dated by TCRdb to the early 2020s). Library construction relied on the immunoSEQ multiplex PCR assay. TCRdb retrieved this table from immuneACCESS and kept in-frame rearrangements only. Not all clones are present; in checked studies, unresolved V genes account for under half, and no reason is known for the remainder. Across this sample there are under 170,000 clones, with approximately 92% seen only once. The top ten constitute 3% to 3.5% of the sample. The sample's time point label is to be understood as: about 28 days (+/-7) after the second vaccine dose. Here the sequenced sample was peripheral blood, taken 28 days after the second AZD1222 dose. The receptor set was obtained from an adult who received the AZD1222 COVID-19 vaccine.

In its sample, this clone was seen once. The chain links TRBV5-1 to TRBJ2-5; D is undetermined. Trimming pared 3 bases from V and 4 bases from J, leaving 19 bases between. Germline V lookup: CDR1 SGHRS, CDR2 YFSETQ. The CDR3 runs 16 residues. The CDR3 loop is CASSSRPVPYGETQYF. The DNA of the CDR3 is TGCGCCAGCAGCTCGAGGCCGGTTCCCTATGGAGAGACCCAGTACTTC.

The chain has TRBV29-1 and TRBJ2-3; 7 bases fit TRBD1. V was pared by 7 bases and J by 2 bases, with 6 bases of the junction left unmatched. CDR1 SQVTM and CDR2 ANQGSEA come from the germline V gene. The CDR3 loop spans 13 amino acids. The CDR3 DNA sequence: TGCAGCGCCTCAGGGGGAGTCACAGATACGCAGTATTTT. Its protein product is CSASGGVTDTQYF.

CDR3 protein: CASSFDPSYGYTF. CDR3 nucleotide sequence: TGTGCCAGCAGTTTTGATCCGTCCTATGGCTACACCTTC. The chain links TRBV27 to TRBJ1-2, with D unclear. Germline loops: CDR1 MNHEY, CDR2 SMNVEV (reference sequence). Trimming took off 3 bases at V and 4 bases at J, with 9 bases between the two ends. The CDR3 totals 13 residues.

The rearrangement uses TRBV5-1 and TRBJ1-2; D may be TRBD1 (5 bases). CDR1 and CDR2 from the germline V gene are SGHRS and YFSETQ. The length of the CDR3 is 14 residues. V was cut by 4 bases and J by 2 bases, with 12 bases left in between. The CDR3 sequence is CASSMGGTNYGYTF. The DNA for the CDR3 is TGCGCCAGCAGCATGGGCGGGACCAACTATGGCTACACCTTC.

This clone has just one count. The DNA of the CDR3 is TGTGCCAGTAGTGGAGGACAGGCTAACTATGGCTACACCTTC. This codes for CASSGGQANYGYTF. The genes are TRBV19 and TRBJ1-2; 7 bases fit TRBD1. V trimming: 5 bases; J trimming: 0 bases; junction bases outside the gene matches: 3. The CDR3 sequence is 14 residues long. Germline assignment: CDR1 LNHDA and CDR2 SQIVND (reference sequence).

V is TRBV20-1 and J is TRBJ2-1; D is unresolved. This CDR3 is 11 amino acids long. The V gene's germline CDR1 is DFQATT and CDR2 SNEGSKA (reference sequence). Trimming shortened V by 6 bases and J by 7 bases, and 10 bases separated the two germline ends. The CDR3 nucleotides are TGCAGTGCGTATTTGGGTAATGAGCAGTTCTTC. Its translation: CSAYLGNEQFF.

About this clone: Other DNA sequences in the same sample also yield this CDR3. The chain joins TRBV5-1 to TRBJ1-4; 8 bases match TRBD1. Germline V gene lookup returns CDR1 SGHRS and CDR2 YFSETQ. Trimming at V came to 2 bases and at J to 7 bases, leaving 4 bases not matched to a gene. The CDR3 runs to 14 residues. The CDR3: CASSFGQGGEKLFF. Here the CDR3 DNA reads TGCGCCAGCAGCTTCGGACAGGGCGGTGAAAAACTGTTTTTT.

The chain is built from TRBV6-6 and TRBJ2-7, with D maybe TRBD2 (6 bases). This CDR3 contains 15 residues. Germline assignment: CDR1 MNHNY and CDR2 SVGAGI (reference sequence). V lost 0 bases and J 0 bases, leaving 9 bases between the germline ends. The CDR3 sequence: CASSYSSGDSYEQYF. In DNA form, the CDR3 reads TGTGCCAGCAGTTACTCGTCGGGAGACTCCTACGAGCAGTACTTC.

This sequence joins TRBV29-1 and TRBJ1-1; D is unclear. CDR3 length: 14 amino acids. Trimming pared 4 bases from V and 2 bases from J, leaving 14 bases between. Germline V lookup: CDR1 SQVTM, CDR2 ANQGSEA. DNA for the CDR3: TGCAGCGTTGGAAAGGGCAGCGCTAACACTGAAGCTTTCTTT. Translating it yields CSVGKGSANTEAFF.

The genes are TRBV10-2 and TRBJ2-5; D may be TRBD2 (5 bases). The germline V gene encodes CDR1 WSHSY and CDR2 SAAADI. V lost 8 bases and J 7 bases, leaving 17 bases between the germline ends. This CDR3 spans 13 amino acids. CDR3 loop: CASVYGVKGTQYF. The DNA for the CDR3 is TGCGCCAGCGTGTACGGGGTTAAGGGGACCCAGTACTTC.

The CDR3 bases are TGTGCCAGCAGCAAAACAGCATTCGAGCAGTACTTC. It yields the protein CASSKTAFEQYF. This chain uses TRBV28 with TRBJ2-7; D unclear. CDR3 length: 12 residues. Trimming removed 6 bases from V and 6 bases from J, with 12 bases in between. Germline V gives CDR1 MDHEN, CDR2 SYDVKM.

V gene TRBV27 combines with J gene TRBJ2-7, with D perhaps matching TRBD2 (6 bases). V was clipped by 5 bases and J by 2 bases, with 25 bases between them. The germline V gene has CDR1 MNHEY and CDR2 SMNVEV (reference sequence). This CDR3 is built from 18 residues. The CDR3 reads CASSPRLLGRDLAYEQYF. As DNA, the CDR3 is TGTGCCAGCAGTCCCCGCCTTCTTGGAAGGGACTTAGCCTACGAGCAGTACTTC.

The J gene is TRBJ1-3, the V gene TRBV5-1; D unresolved. V was cut by 4 bases and J by 4 bases, with 18 bases left in between. The germline CDR1 and CDR2 sequences are SGHRS and YFSETQ. The CDR3 has 16 residues. CDR3 amino acids: CASSPSGRNGGNTIYF. The CDR3 region has the DNA TGCGCCAGCAGCCCCAGTGGGCGCAACGGCGGAAACACCATATATTTT.

The chain carries TRBV7-9 and TRBJ2-3; D uncertain. The CDR3 runs 13 residues. V was shortened by 11 bases and J by 2 bases, with 14 bases between the two germline ends. CDR1 is SEHNR and CDR2 is FQNEAQ in the germline V gene (reference sequence). The CDR3 nucleotides are TGTGCCGGATCCCAGCTTTCCACAGATACGCAGTATTTT. Protein: CAGSQLSTDTQYF.

The CDR3 bases are TGCGCCAGCAGCTTGGAGGCAGGAGGTGAGCAGCCCCAGCATTTT. Its translation is CASSLEAGGEQPQHF. The chain combines TRBV5-1 with TRBJ1-5, with D hard to call. CDR3 size: 15 residues. Germline-derived CDR1 and CDR2 are SGHRS and YFSETQ. V lost 0 bases and J lost 7, with 14 bases in between.

The chain uses TRBV5-1 and TRBJ1-4; 9 bases are shared with TRBD1. Germline values: CDR1 SGHRS, CDR2 YFSETQ. Unmatched junction bases numbered 8, after V lost 4 bases and J lost 7 bases. CDR3 length equals 15 residues. CDR3 protein: CASSTGQGSAEKLFF. The CDR3 DNA follows: TGCGCCAGCAGCACAGGACAGGGGTCTGCTGAAAAACTGTTTTTT. The entire variable domain, with the rest obtained from reference TRBV5-1 and TRBJ1-4, is as follows: KAGVTQTPRYLIKTRGQQVTLSCSPISGHRSVSWYQQTPGQGLQFLFEYFSETQRNKGNFPGRFSGRQFSNSRSEMNVSTLELGDSALYLCASSTGQGSAEKLFFGSGTQLSVL.

This sequence joins TRBV11-2 and TRBJ2-5, with 7 bases lining up with TRBD2. Germline V CDR1 and CDR2: SGHAT, FQNNGV. This CDR3 contains 14 residues. V shed 4 bases and J 2 bases; nucleotides not matched to a gene: 4. The CDR3 DNA follows: TGTGCCAGCAGCTCCCGAGCGGGACAAGAGACCCAGTACTTC. It translates to CASSSRAGQETQYF.